A single sample is the source of the 17 T cell receptor beta chains below, sequenced in a study of spatial heterogeneity in lung cancer. TCRdb ran MiXCR on the 5' RACE reads and lists one entry per CDR3 protein. This table holds 12,000 or so distinct CDR3 sequences, about 4.6% found once. Antigens of these TCRs are unknown. Overall study results and limits: Expanded alpha and beta TCR counts within tumors tracked tumor mutation counts.

Time point: sample taken at primary tumor resection. The sequences come from lung tumor tissue, collected at surgery. Receptors originate from a male donor with early-stage non-small cell lung cancer.

In its sample, this clonotype ranks as medium-sized (0.01 to 0.1%). Because this beta chain is a stray read in a library intended to capture alpha chains, its abundance should not be given much weight. The chain links TRBV27 to TRBJ2-3; unclear D gene. Trimming pared 3 bases from V and 4 bases from J, leaving 8 bases between. CDR1 is MNHEY and CDR2 is SMNVEV in the germline V gene (reference sequence). This CDR3 is built from 13 residues. As DNA, the CDR3 is TGTGCCAGCAGTTTTTTAGCAGCAGATACGCAGTATTTT. Amino acid sequence: CASSFLAADTQYF.

This clonotype has only a few counts. The library was built for alpha chains, so this beta chain is an off-target read and its size means little. The chain recombines TRBV20-1 with TRBJ2-3; D is unresolved. CDR1 DFQATT and CDR2 SNEGSKA come from the germline V gene (reference sequence). There are 12 residues in the CDR3. V was clipped by 3 bases and J by 4 bases, with 8 bases between them. The CDR3 reads CSASRAADTQYF. The CDR3 DNA reads TGCAGTGCTAGTCGTGCTGCAGATACGCAGTATTTT.

The table lists this clonotype with many counts. Because this beta chain is a stray read in a library intended to capture alpha chains, its abundance should not be given much weight. The V call is TRBV6-1, the J call TRBJ1-5, with D unclear. The V and J ends lost 2 bases and 1 base respectively, with 9 bases between them. Germline V gene sequence: CDR1 MNHNS, CDR2 SASEGT. This CDR3 region has 15 residues. This CDR3 is CASSELGRSNQPQHF. The DNA of the CDR3 is TGTGCCAGCAGTGAATTAGGTAGGAGCAATCAGCCCCAGCATTTT.

There are many counts of this clonotype. Little can be read into the size of this beta chain, an off-target read in a library designed for alpha chains. The chain recombines TRBV20-1 with TRBJ2-7; TRBD1 agrees at 10 bases. Looked up from germline, CDR1 is DFQATT and CDR2 is SNEGSKA (reference sequence). The CDR3 is 13 amino acids. V gave up 6 bases and J gave up 0 bases; unmatched junction bases: 2. CDR3 amino acids: CSAGQGVSYEQYF. DNA of the CDR3: TGCAGTGCCGGACAGGGGGTCTCCTACGAGCAGTACTTC.

This clonotype was seen ten or more times. This beta chain is a stray sequence in a library constructed for alpha chains; its clone size is not meaningful. This chain joins TRBV20-1 and TRBJ1-5, with unresolved D. There are 13 residues in the CDR3. Germline CDR1 is DFQATT and CDR2 is SNEGSKA (reference sequence). The V end was cut by 2 bases, the J end by 7 bases, with 12 bases between. The CDR3 loop reads CSARPGVGQPQHF. DNA of the CDR3: TGCAGTGCTAGACCGGGAGTCGGACAGCCCCAGCATTTT.

This clonotype was seen repeatedly, ten times or more. Being off target in a library aimed at alpha chains, this beta chain has a size of little meaning. The genes are TRBV28 and TRBJ2-7, with D possibly matching TRBD1 (5 bases). Trimming shortened V by 4 bases and J by 4 bases, and 14 bases separated the two germline ends. Per germline, CDR1 MDHEN and CDR2 SYDVKM. CDR3 length equals 14 residues. CDR3 protein: CASSYKDTGYEQYF. In nucleotides, the CDR3 is TGTGCCAGCAGTTACAAGGACACTGGTTACGAGCAGTACTTC.

This clonotype has at least ten counts. This beta chain is off target for a library built for alpha chains, so its abundance means little. The chain recombines TRBV2 with TRBJ2-7, with 10 nucleotides matching TRBD1. The V gene end was trimmed by 6 bases and the J gene end by 3 bases; junction bases not matched to a gene: 5. Looked up from germline, CDR1 is SNHLY and CDR2 is FYNNEI. The CDR3 runs 14 residues. The chain's CDR3 is CASSPGQGVYEQYF. The CDR3 bases are TGTGCCAGCAGCCCCGGACAGGGGGTCTACGAGCAGTACTTC.

This clonotype showed up many times. This beta chain lies outside the target of a library built for alpha chains; its clone size means little. The rearrangement joins TRBV28 to TRBJ2-4; D is unresolved. This CDR3 region has 14 residues. With 7 bases removed from V and 0 bases from J, the gap between germline ends came to 10 bases. Germline CDR1 is MDHEN and CDR2 is SYDVKM. The CDR3 reads CASTPSLAKNIQYF. CDR3 sequence (DNA): TGTGCCAGCACCCCAAGCCTAGCCAAAAACATTCAGTACTTC.

Many counts were recorded for this clonotype. With the library built for alpha chains, this beta chain is off target and its frequency is not meaningful. The chain couples TRBV15 to TRBJ1-5; perhaps TRBD1 as D (6 bases). The CDR3 contains 16 residues. The germline V and J ends were trimmed by 2 bases and 0 bases, with 11 bases remaining between them. Germline V gene data show CDR1 as LNHNV and CDR2 as YYDKDF (reference sequence). The CDR3: CATSRPTGVSNQPQHF. CDR3 coding DNA: TGTGCCACCAGCAGACCGACAGGCGTTAGCAATCAGCCCCAGCATTTT.

This clonotype was seen ten or more times. With the library built for alpha chains, this beta chain is off target and its frequency is not meaningful. The V gene is TRBV29-1, the J gene TRBJ1-1; 7 positions agree with TRBD1. Germline V gene sequence: CDR1 SQVTM, CDR2 ANQGSEA. The CDR3 spans 13 residues. J lost 2 bases, V lost 6 bases, and 6 bases had no gene match. CDR3 nucleotides: TGCAGCGTCCAGGGACAGCCCAACACTGAAGCTTTCTTT. Encoded protein: CSVQGQPNTEAFF.

This clonotype was counted at least ten times. This beta chain lies outside the target of a library built for alpha chains; its clone size means little. V and J are TRBV5-6 and TRBJ2-4, with unresolved D. V dropped 1 base and J dropped 0 bases, with 14 bases sitting between them. Germline V lookup: CDR1 SGHDT, CDR2 YYEEEE. The CDR3 is 17 residues long. The CDR3 bases are TGTGCCAGCAGCTTGAGGTCAGGCGCCCCAGCCAAAAACATTCAGTACTTC. It encodes CASSLRSGAPAKNIQYF.

This clonotype was recorded at least ten times. This beta chain slipped into a library made for alpha chains as a stray read, so its size is not meaningful. This chain links TRBV4-1 with TRBJ2-3; 11 bases are shared with TRBD2. The CDR3 is made up of 16 amino acids. Trimming at V came to 4 bases and at J to 4 bases, leaving 7 bases not matched to a gene. The germline V gene encodes CDR1 MGHRA and CDR2 YSYEKL. The CDR3 DNA sequence: TGCGCCAGCAGCCCCAAGACTAGCGGGGTTGCAGATACGCAGTATTTT. Translating gives CASSPKTSGVADTQYF.

This clonotype was found many times. This beta chain slipped into a library made for alpha chains as a stray read, so its size is not meaningful. The chain recombines TRBV20-1 with TRBJ2-1, with D possibly matching TRBD1 (6 bases). Per germline, CDR1 DFQATT and CDR2 SNEGSKA (reference sequence). Trimming cost V 0 bases and J 0 bases, with 12 bases left between them. The CDR3 extends over 16 amino acids. CDR3 protein: CSARDPQGSSYNEQFF. The DNA of the CDR3 is TGCAGTGCTAGAGATCCCCAGGGGAGCTCCTACAATGAGCAGTTCTTC.

This clonotype was counted at least ten times. As an off-target read in a library built for alpha chains, this beta chain has a frequency of little significance. In nucleotides, the CDR3 is TGCGCCAGCAGCAGGCAGGGTGGCACCGGGGAGCTGTTTTTT. Protein sequence: CASSRQGGTGELFF. V usage is TRBV4-1 and J usage is TRBJ2-2; D is perhaps TRBD1 (5 bases). The V and J ends lost 5 bases and 4 bases respectively, with 11 bases between them. Germline V gene sequence: CDR1 MGHRA, CDR2 YSYEKL. This CDR3 region has 14 residues.

Ten or more counts support this clonotype. The library was designed around alpha chains, so this beta chain is a stray read whose abundance carries little weight. J is TRBJ1-6 and V is TRBV13; maybe TRBD1 (6 bases). The CDR3 length is 16 residues. The germline V gene encodes CDR1 PRHDT and CDR2 FYEKMQ (reference sequence). V lost 6 bases and J lost 7, with 19 bases in between. The CDR3 DNA reads TGTGCCAGCAGGACAAGGGGAGGGGGGTTCAATTCACCCCTCCACTTT. Its translation is CASRTRGGGFNSPLHF.

This clonotype has at least ten counts. Because the library targeted alpha chains, this beta chain is an off-target read whose size means little. The chain couples TRBV5-4 to TRBJ2-7; TRBD1 matches at 8 bases. Trimming at V came to 4 bases and at J to 2 bases, leaving 8 bases not matched to a gene. Germline V gives CDR1 SGHNT, CDR2 YYREEE (reference sequence). The CDR3 spans 15 residues. CDR3 amino acids: CASSLPGQATYEQYF. CDR3 nucleotides: TGTGCCAGCAGCCTACCGGGACAGGCAACCTACGAGCAGTACTTC.

This clonotype was found many times. A library made for alpha chains picked up this beta chain off target, so its size means little. The V call is TRBV20-1, the J call TRBJ1-3; 9 bases are a match to TRBD1. This CDR3 region has 16 residues. Germline CDR1 and CDR2: DFQATT and SNEGSKA (reference sequence). V was clipped by 4 bases and J by 2 bases; unmatched bases: 9. CDR3 residues: CSATRDRVLTGNTIYF. CDR3 DNA sequence: TGCAGTGCTACCCGGGACAGGGTCCTCACTGGAAACACCATATATTTT.